The rows below give T cell receptor beta chains drawn from one sample of a study of monozygotic twins with inflammatory bowel disease. TCRdb re-called the 5' RACE reads; every CDR3 protein appears as one record, without DNA. The table for this sample gives approximately 150,000 distinct CDR3 sequences. The sequencing input was blood. All receptors come from a human donor with ulcerative colitis or Crohn's disease, or a healthy co-twin of an affected twin (not recorded which). CDR3s include the opening cysteine and the closing phenylalanine or tryptophan.

TRBV6-1	TRBJ2-5	18	CACSPTPGSGGYQETQYF
TRBV20-1	TRBJ1-5	13	CSARDLDNQPQHF
TRBV28	TRBJ1-5	15	CASSDSGQGNQPQHF
TRBV6-5	TRBJ2-6	13	CASSYSGANVLTF
TRBV18	TRBJ1-5	13	CASSPRLDQPQHF
TRBV27	TRBJ2-1	19	CASSLSRDRAEGTYNEQFF
TRBV25-1	TRBJ2-7	14	CASSNSGTGYEQYF
TRBV6-1	TRBJ2-3	16	CASRFSGGTLTDTQYF
TRBV7-9	TRBJ1-2	13	CASSGRVRYGYTF
TRBV20-1	TRBJ2-3	13	CSATLGVVDTKYF
TRBV7-2	TRBJ2-7	15	CASSDEPGQSYEQYF
TRBV7-3	TRBJ2-1	15	CASSLTASGGLEQFF
TRBV7-2	TRBJ2-2	15	CASSHGQGPAGELFF
TRBV29-1	TRBJ2-7	12	CSVDSDGYEQYF
TRBV28	TRBJ2-2	16	CASISGQGGRGGELFF
TRBV27	TRBJ1-2	14	CASSPKQGYYGYTF
TRBV4-3	TRBJ2-3	17	CASSQASVGVEADTQYF
TRBV20-1	TRBJ2-1	14	CSAQRGATPNEQFF
TRBV29-1	TRBJ2-3	14	CSVETSGRTDTQYF
TRBV19	TRBJ2-7	13	CASRSQDLYEQYF
TRBV20-1	TRBJ2-1	14	CSASGQSSYNEQFF
TRBV5-1	TRBJ2-5	15	CASTGLAGVAETQYF
TRBV10-3	TRBJ1-2	13	CATLGQGNYGYTF
TRBV28	TRBJ1-6	12	CASRTTSLTLHF
TRBV21-1	TRBJ2-2	14	CASSAGGCTGELFF
TRBV3-1	TRBJ1-5	13	CASSQDRDQPQHF
TRBV9	TRBJ2-7	14	CASSVGGGPYEQYF
TRBV4-3	TRBJ2-1	15	CASSPEYSPYNEQFF
TRBV4-3	TRBJ2-3	17	CASSQGGLAGITDTQYF
TRBV27	TRBJ1-2	13	CASRVGQNYGYTF
TRBV5-1	TRBJ2-1	15	CASSDQAGPYNEQFF
TRBV12-3/TRBV12-4	TRBJ2-7	12	CASRARDSEQYF
TRBV18	TRBJ2-7	15	CASSPTGLGSYEQYF
TRBV4-3	TRBJ2-1	14	CASSQDRQTYGQFF
TRBV5-1	TRBJ1-1	16	CASSHKISLPDTEAFF
TRBV19	TRBJ2-1	13	CASSIRGYNEQFF
TRBV6-5	TRBJ2-5	13	CASTLLGQGTQYF
TRBV18	TRBJ2-3	16	CASSPPGGASTDTQYF
TRBV5-1	TRBJ2-3	13	CASTPPSTDTQYF
TRBV7-2	TRBJ2-7	15	CASKFSLAGGPEQYF
TRBV4-3	TRBJ2-1	16	CASSPLGLAAFNEQFF